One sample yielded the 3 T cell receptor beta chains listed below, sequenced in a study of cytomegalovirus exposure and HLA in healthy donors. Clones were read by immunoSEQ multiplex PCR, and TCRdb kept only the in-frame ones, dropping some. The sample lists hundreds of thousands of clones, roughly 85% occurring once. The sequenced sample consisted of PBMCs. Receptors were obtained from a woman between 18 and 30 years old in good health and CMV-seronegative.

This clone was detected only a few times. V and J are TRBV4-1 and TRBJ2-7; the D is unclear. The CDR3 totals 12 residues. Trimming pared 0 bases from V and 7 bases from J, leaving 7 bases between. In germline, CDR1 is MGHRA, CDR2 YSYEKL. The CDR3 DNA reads TGCGCCAGCAGCCAAGATCTGCGGGAGCAGTACTTC. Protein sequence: CASSQDLREQYF.

Here the CDR3 reads CASSIVPGRSAYGYTF. The CDR3 nucleotides are TGTGCCAGTAGTATAGTCCCCGGACGGTCCGCCTATGGCTACACCTTC. The chain combines TRBV19 with TRBJ1-2; D remains ambiguous. V lost 1 base, J lost 4 bases, and 16 bases lay in between. CDR3 size: 16 residues. The germline gives CDR1 LNHDA, CDR2 SQIVND (reference sequence).

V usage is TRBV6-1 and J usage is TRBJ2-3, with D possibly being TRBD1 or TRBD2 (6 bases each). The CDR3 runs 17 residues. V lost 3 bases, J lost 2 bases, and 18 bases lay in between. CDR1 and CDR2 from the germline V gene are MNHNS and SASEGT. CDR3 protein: CASSETTRGVLTDTQYF. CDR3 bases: TGTGCCAGCAGTGAGACAACGAGGGGGGTCCTCACAGATACGCAGTATTTT.